This T cell receptor beta chain was found in a study of shared clonotypes between healthy human individuals. Study-wide findings and caveats: Naive subsets generally exceeded memory subsets in estimated richness.

From CD4+ cells came CD45RA+ naive and CD45RA-negative memory subsets. On this clone itself: Its target is unknown.

Produced via immunoSEQ multiplex PCR; TCRdb's table is partial and in-frame only. The table lists more than 2,000,000 clones, approximately 95% of them singletons. Trimming removed 8 bases from V and 2 bases from J, with 14 bases in between. CDR3 length: 14 residues. Germline-derived CDR1 and CDR2 are MNHNS and SASEGT. The material sequenced was naive CD4+ T cells from PBMCs. Subset reported: CD45RA+ positively selected. The rearrangement uses TRBV6-1 and TRBJ2-3, with D tentatively TRBD2 (6 bases). This clonotype was sampled from a man between 18 and 29 years old in good health. Some clones in this sample may be carry-over from other donors' samples. CDR3 sequence reads: CASRREIITDTQYF. The CDR3 DNA is TGTGCCAGCCGGAGGGAGATTATCACAGATACGCAGTATTTT.